This T cell receptor beta chain was sequenced in a study of a mutant IDH1 vaccine in newly diagnosed glioma. The CDR3 runs 14 residues. V was clipped by 4 bases and J by 1 base, with 10 bases between them. Germline-derived CDR1 and CDR2 are SNHLY and FYNNEI. TCRdb's table, derived via immunoSEQ multiplex PCR, lists solely in-frame clones and lacks some. In the table there are roughly 70,000 clones, around 85% of which are singletons. This clone was detected a few times. The antigen remains undetermined. Sample time point: week 11, during vaccination. Every single dose of the vaccine, 300 ug of mutant IDH1 20-mer peptide, came with topical imiquimod.

The sample consisted of PBMCs, taken from a glioma patient whose treatment included an IDH1 peptide vaccine. The TCR was taken from a woman aged 50 to 60 with glioma. V is TRBV2 and J is TRBJ1-1, with D unclear. CDR3 residues: CASSAGQRNTEAFF. DNA for the CDR3: TGTGCCAGCAGTGCCGGGCAGCGGAACACTGAAGCTTTCTTT. Using reference TRBV2 and TRBJ1-1 for the parts outside the CDR3, the full variable domain is EPEVTQTPSHQVTQMGQEVILRCVPISNHLYFYWYRQILGQKVEFLVSFYNNEISEKSEIFDDQFSVERPDGSNFTLKIRSTKLEDSAMYFCASSAGQRNTEAFFGQGTRLTVV.